This is a list of T cell receptor beta chains from one sample in a study of blood T cell repertoires in COVID-19. Here immunoSEQ multiplex PCR was the method, and the copy in TCRdb shows in-frame clones only, minus some. The data show about 340,000 clones, about 86% seen once. Sequencing was done on a sample of PBMCs or T cells enriched from blood (not recorded which). Every receptor here comes from a woman aged 40 to 49 with acute COVID-19. Both conserved end residues are part of each CDR3. The order of the fields is J gene, clone size, V gene, D gene, CDR3 DNA, CDR3 protein. A D gene is named only where the DNA matches it firmly. Size is stated for part of the rows, as once, few or many counts, or as a class when the clone is expanded.

J gene: TRBJ1-4
clone size: -
V gene: TRBV28
D gene: -
CDR3 DNA: TGTGCCAGCAGTCCCCAACAGGGTGAAAAACTGTTTTTT
CDR3 protein: CASSPQQGEKLFF

J gene: TRBJ2-7
clone size: few
V gene: TRBV7-2
D gene: TRBD2
CDR3 DNA: TGTGCCAGCAGCTTAGGGAGAACCGGGACTAGCGTGGCCTACGAGCAGTACTTC
CDR3 protein: CASSLGRTGTSVAYEQYF

J gene: TRBJ1-3
clone size: -
V gene: TRBV6-5
D gene: TRBD1
CDR3 DNA: TGTGCCAGCACTAAGACAGGGGACTCTGGAAACACCATATATTTT
CDR3 protein: CASTKTGDSGNTIYF

J gene: TRBJ2-7
clone size: once
V gene: TRBV7-9
D gene: -
CDR3 DNA: TGTGCCAGCAGCTTAATCCTTATCGGGGTACTAGCCAGCTACGAGCAGTACTTC
CDR3 protein: CASSLILIGVLASYEQYF

J gene: TRBJ1-5
clone size: -
V gene: TRBV7-9
D gene: -
CDR3 DNA: TGTGCCAGCAGCTCCGAAAAGGGAGCTAATCAGCCCCAGCATTTT
CDR3 protein: CASSSEKGANQPQHF

J gene: TRBJ2-3
clone size: -
V gene: TRBV6-6
D gene: -
CDR3 DNA: TGTGCCAGCTTTGGGATGAACAGGCCCACAGATACGCAGTATTTT
CDR3 protein: CASFGMNRPTDTQYF

J gene: TRBJ1-6
clone size: -
V gene: TRBV3-1/TRBV3-2
D gene: -
CDR3 DNA: TGTGCCAGCAGCCGGGTCAGGGGTAATTCACCCCTCCACTTT
CDR3 protein: CASSRVRGNSPLHF

J gene: TRBJ1-2
clone size: -
V gene: TRBV3-1/TRBV3-2
D gene: -
CDR3 DNA: TGTGCCAGCAGCCAAGATCAAGGGGGACACCATAACTACTATGGCTACACCTTC
CDR3 protein: CASSQDQGGHHNYYGYTF

J gene: TRBJ1-2
clone size: -
V gene: TRBV4-2
D gene: -
CDR3 DNA: TGTGCCAGCAGCCAAGAACAGGAGGGGATCTATGGCTACACCTTC
CDR3 protein: CASSQEQEGIYGYTF

J gene: TRBJ2-2
clone size: -
V gene: TRBV20-1
D gene: -
CDR3 DNA: TGCAGTGCTAGTCCTGCGCCGAACACCGGGGAGCTGTTTTTT
CDR3 protein: CSASPAPNTGELFF

J gene: TRBJ1-1
clone size: -
V gene: TRBV19
D gene: -
CDR3 DNA: TGTGCCAGTTGTCAGGATGGGTACATGAACACTGAAGCTTTCTTT
CDR3 protein: CASCQDGYMNTEAFF

J gene: TRBJ1-2
clone size: -
V gene: TRBV18
D gene: TRBD1
CDR3 DNA: TGTGCCAGCTCGGCAGGGGGCACGGCAGGCTACACCTTC
CDR3 protein: CASSAGGTAGYTF

J gene: TRBJ2-3
clone size: -
V gene: TRBV7-2
D gene: TRBD1
CDR3 DNA: TGTGCCAGCAGCTTCCGGACAGGGGGCACAGATACGCAGTATTTT
CDR3 protein: CASSFRTGGTDTQYF

J gene: TRBJ1-5
clone size: -
V gene: TRBV19
D gene: TRBD1
CDR3 DNA: TGTGCCAGTAGTATAAGTCGGAGGACAGGGACCAATCAGCCCCAGCATTTT
CDR3 protein: CASSISRRTGTNQPQHF

J gene: TRBJ1-3
clone size: -
V gene: TRBV2
D gene: TRBD1
CDR3 DNA: TGTGCCAGCAGCTCTTTGGGGACAGGGGGCAACACCATATATTTT
CDR3 protein: CASSSLGTGGNTIYF

J gene: TRBJ2-5
clone size: once
V gene: TRBV7-2
D gene: TRBD2
CDR3 DNA: TGTGCCAGCAGCTCTAGCGGGAGGCAGGAGACCCAGTACTTC
CDR3 protein: CASSSSGRQETQYF

J gene: TRBJ2-3
clone size: -
V gene: TRBV9
D gene: TRBD2
CDR3 DNA: TGTGCCAGCAGCGTAGTAGGTGGGACTAGCAAGATCACAGATACGCAGTATTTT
CDR3 protein: CASSVVGGTSKITDTQYF

J gene: TRBJ2-3
clone size: -
V gene: TRBV7-2
D gene: TRBD1
CDR3 DNA: TGTGCCAGCAGCTTAGTGCCGGACAGGGGGCGCCGGGATACGCAGTATTTT
CDR3 protein: CASSLVPDRGRRDTQYF

J gene: TRBJ2-1
clone size: -
V gene: TRBV2
D gene: TRBD2
CDR3 DNA: TGTGCCAGCAGGGAGACTAGCGGGGTCTACAATGAGCAGTTCTTC
CDR3 protein: CASRETSGVYNEQFF

J gene: TRBJ1-1
clone size: -
V gene: TRBV4-1
D gene: TRBD1
CDR3 DNA: TGCGCCAGCAGCCAAGATTCGGACAGGGCGGGCACTGAAGCTTTCTTT
CDR3 protein: CASSQDSDRAGTEAFF

J gene: TRBJ1-6
clone size: -
V gene: TRBV5-4
D gene: TRBD1
CDR3 DNA: TGTGCCAGCAGCATGGGACAGGATACCACACCCCTCCACTTT
CDR3 protein: CASSMGQDTTPLHF

J gene: TRBJ1-6
clone size: once
V gene: TRBV6-5
D gene: -
CDR3 DNA: TGTGCCAGCAGTACCGGGAATTCACCCCTCCACTTT
CDR3 protein: CASSTGNSPLHF

J gene: TRBJ1-2
clone size: -
V gene: TRBV4-3
D gene: TRBD1
CDR3 DNA: TGCGCCAGCAGCCAGGCTCTCCGGGACAGTTATGGCTACACCTTC
CDR3 protein: CASSQALRDSYGYTF

J gene: TRBJ1-5
clone size: -
V gene: TRBV2
D gene: TRBD1
CDR3 DNA: TGTGCCAGCAGCGTAGGGGGTGACAGGGGTAATCAGCCCCAGCATTTT
CDR3 protein: CASSVGGDRGNQPQHF

J gene: TRBJ2-1
clone size: once
V gene: TRBV7-3
D gene: TRBD2
CDR3 DNA: TGTGCCAGCAGCTACCTTGGGCCAACTAGCGGGGGGACCATGGAGCAGTTCTTC
CDR3 protein: CASSYLGPTSGGTMEQFF

J gene: TRBJ1-2
clone size: -
V gene: TRBV19
D gene: -
CDR3 DNA: TGTGCCAGTTTACAGGGATCTATTACAAACTATGGCTACACCTTC
CDR3 protein: CASLQGSITNYGYTF

J gene: TRBJ1-2
clone size: -
V gene: TRBV7-2
D gene: TRBD1
CDR3 DNA: TGTGCCAGCAGCCCCGGACAGGAGTCCCCCTACTTC
CDR3 protein: CASSPGQESPYF

J gene: TRBJ1-3
clone size: -
V gene: TRBV7-2
D gene: TRBD1
CDR3 DNA: TGTGCCAGCAGCATAGAAAGGGACAGCAGGTTGTACAACACCATATATTTT
CDR3 protein: CASSIERDSRLYNTIYF

J gene: TRBJ1-1
clone size: -
V gene: TRBV5-1
D gene: -
CDR3 DNA: TGCGCCAGCAGCTTGGAGGCACGCGCGGGAGCTTTCTTT
CDR3 protein: CASSLEARAGAFF

J gene: TRBJ2-3
clone size: -
V gene: TRBV4-1
D gene: TRBD2
CDR3 DNA: TGCGCCAGCAGCCACCTGACTAGCGGGACCTTCACAGATACGCAGTATTTT
CDR3 protein: CASSHLTSGTFTDTQYF

J gene: TRBJ1-2
clone size: -
V gene: TRBV19
D gene: TRBD1
CDR3 DNA: TGTGCCAGTAGCAGACCCCGCGCGACAGGGTTCTATGGCTACACCTTC
CDR3 protein: CASSRPRATGFYGYTF

J gene: TRBJ1-4
clone size: -
V gene: TRBV4-2
D gene: TRBD1
CDR3 DNA: TGTGCCAGCAGCCAAGCATCAGGGGGCGCGGGTGAAAAACTGTTTTTT
CDR3 protein: CASSQASGGAGEKLFF

J gene: TRBJ2-1
clone size: -
V gene: TRBV9
D gene: -
CDR3 DNA: TGTGCCAGCAGCCGCCTTGAGACGTCCGGGGCCTACAATGAGCAGTTCTTC
CDR3 protein: CASSRLETSGAYNEQFF

J gene: TRBJ2-1
clone size: -
V gene: TRBV6-2/TRBV6-3
D gene: TRBD2
CDR3 DNA: TGTGCCAGCAGCACCACTAGCGGGGGGGCCTACAATGAGCAGTTCTTC
CDR3 protein: CASSTTSGGAYNEQFF

J gene: TRBJ2-1
clone size: few
V gene: TRBV5-1
D gene: TRBD2
CDR3 DNA: TGCGCCAGCAGACCCGGGACTAGCGGGATTGAGCAGTTCTTC
CDR3 protein: CASRPGTSGIEQFF

J gene: TRBJ1-1
clone size: few
V gene: TRBV5-1
D gene: -
CDR3 DNA: TGCGCCAGCAGCCCTCCGGGGGACACTGAAGCTTTCTTT
CDR3 protein: CASSPPGDTEAFF

J gene: TRBJ2-2
clone size: -
V gene: TRBV28
D gene: TRBD1
CDR3 DNA: TGTGCCAGCAGTTGGGGGACAGCTACAAACACCGGGGAGCTGTTTTTT
CDR3 protein: CASSWGTATNTGELFF

J gene: TRBJ2-7
clone size: -
V gene: TRBV6-6
D gene: TRBD2
CDR3 DNA: TGTGCCAGCACTGGACGGCGGGGGGGCCTCGAGCAGTACTTC
CDR3 protein: CASTGRRGGLEQYF

J gene: TRBJ2-2
clone size: -
V gene: TRBV11-1
D gene: -
CDR3 DNA: TGTGCCAGCAGCCCCCCCGGGACATCGACCGGGGAGCTGTTTTTT
CDR3 protein: CASSPPGTSTGELFF

J gene: TRBJ1-5
clone size: -
V gene: TRBV28
D gene: -
CDR3 DNA: TGTGCCAGCAGTTTCCCTAAGGTCGCGTCCGGGGGATCTTATAGCAATCAGCCCCAGCATTTT
CDR3 protein: CASSFPKVASGGSYSNQPQHF

J gene: TRBJ1-5
clone size: -
V gene: TRBV28
D gene: -
CDR3 DNA: TGTGCCAGCAGCCCTCTCCCAGGCATATCGTCTAATCAGCCCCAGCATTTT
CDR3 protein: CASSPLPGISSNQPQHF

J gene: TRBJ2-5
clone size: -
V gene: TRBV29-1
D gene: TRBD1
CDR3 DNA: TGCAGCGTTGAAGAGAACAGGGGAGAGACCCAGTACTTC
CDR3 protein: CSVEENRGETQYF

J gene: TRBJ2-7
clone size: -
V gene: TRBV4-1
D gene: -
CDR3 DNA: TGCGCCAGCAGCCAAGCTGAGGGGACAAGCTCCTACGAGCAGTACTTC
CDR3 protein: CASSQAEGTSSYEQYF

J gene: TRBJ1-5
clone size: -
V gene: TRBV7-8
D gene: TRBD1
CDR3 DNA: TGTGCCAGCAGCCCGGGACAGGGCAATCAGCCCCAGCATTTT
CDR3 protein: CASSPGQGNQPQHF

J gene: TRBJ1-1
clone size: -
V gene: TRBV4-3
D gene: TRBD1
CDR3 DNA: TGCGCCAGCAGCGAACAGACAGGGGATACTGAAGCTTTCTTT
CDR3 protein: CASSEQTGDTEAFF

J gene: TRBJ1-1
clone size: -
V gene: TRBV5-4
D gene: TRBD1
CDR3 DNA: TGTGCCAGCAGCTTGGTTGGGGACAGGGATAATGAAGCTTTCTTT
CDR3 protein: CASSLVGDRDNEAFF

J gene: TRBJ2-7
clone size: -
V gene: TRBV6-5
D gene: -
CDR3 DNA: TGTGCCAGCAGTTACTCGTGGAGATCCTACGAGCAGTACTTC
CDR3 protein: CASSYSWRSYEQYF

J gene: TRBJ2-5
clone size: -
V gene: TRBV28
D gene: -
CDR3 DNA: TGTGCCAGCAGTCCGACTGGCAAGGCCAGTCAACAAGAGACCCAGTACTTC
CDR3 protein: CASSPTGKASQQETQYF

J gene: TRBJ2-1
clone size: few
V gene: TRBV4-2
D gene: TRBD2
CDR3 DNA: TGTGCCAGCAGCCAAGGGACTAGCGCGTACAATGAGCAGTTCTTC
CDR3 protein: CASSQGTSAYNEQFF

J gene: TRBJ1-1
clone size: -
V gene: TRBV28
D gene: -
CDR3 DNA: TGTGCCAGCAGTTTAAAAGTAGGAGGGGTGAAAGGTATGAACACTGAAGCTTTCTTT
CDR3 protein: CASSLKVGGVKGMNTEAFF